The rows below give T cell receptor beta chains drawn from one sample of a study of T-cell reconstitution after alpha-beta-depleted transplantation in children. TCRdb analysed the PCR reads with MiXCR anew, one entry per CDR3 protein. The repertoire holds 200,000 to 250,000 distinct CDR3 sequences, with roughly 10% as singletons. This material consisted of PBMCs from the stem cell graft donor, taken from the stem cell graft. The receptors come from a human donor who donated a stem cell graft to a child with acute lymphoblastic leukemia. The CDR3 runs from the conserved cysteine through the conserved F or W. The order of the fields is J gene, V gene, D gene, clone size, CDR3 protein, CDR3 DNA. D genes are given only for firm matches. The size field is filled for only some rows; it gives once, few, many or a size class.

J gene: TRBJ2-1
V gene: TRBV20-1
D gene: TRBD2
clone size: few
CDR3 protein: CSASGGGLTYNEQFF
CDR3 DNA: TGCAGTGCTAGTGGGGGGGGACTCACCTACAATGAGCAGTTCTTC

J gene: TRBJ2-5
V gene: TRBV5-1
D gene: .
clone size: many
CDR3 protein: CASSQSGGGVETQYF
CDR3 DNA: TGCGCCAGCAGCCAGAGTGGTGGGGGCGTCGAGACCCAGTACTTC

J gene: TRBJ1-1
V gene: TRBV29-1
D gene: .
clone size: .
CDR3 protein: CSVEVSQNTEAFF
CDR3 DNA: TGCAGCGTTGAGGTCAGTCAGAACACTGAAGCTTTCTTT

J gene: TRBJ2-1
V gene: TRBV12-3/TRBV12-4
D gene: TRBD1
clone size: .
CDR3 protein: CAIRAGRGRDRDWFF
CDR3 DNA: TGTGCCATCAGGGCCGGTCGGGGTAGGGACAGGGATTGGTTCTTC

J gene: TRBJ2-2
V gene: TRBV11-2
D gene: .
clone size: .
CDR3 protein: CASSLGQGIANTGELFF
CDR3 DNA: TGTGCCAGCAGCTTAGGGCAGGGGATAGCGAACACCGGGGAGCTGTTTTTT

J gene: TRBJ1-2
V gene: TRBV16
D gene: .
clone size: .
CDR3 protein: CASSQSRNGYTF
CDR3 DNA: TGTGCCAGCAGCCAATCTCGTAATGGCTACACCTTC

J gene: TRBJ1-2
V gene: TRBV30
D gene: .
clone size: few
CDR3 protein: CAWTDSINYGYTF
CDR3 DNA: TGTGCCTGGACTGACAGCATTAACTATGGCTACACCTTC

J gene: TRBJ1-1
V gene: TRBV5-1
D gene: .
clone size: .
CDR3 protein: CASSLGLDIKALAFF
CDR3 DNA: TGCGCCAGCAGCTTGGGGCTGGACATCAAAGCGCTTGCTTTCTTT

J gene: TRBJ1-2
V gene: TRBV6-5
D gene: TRBD1
clone size: .
CDR3 protein: CASSYSIIPGGVYGYTF
CDR3 DNA: TGTGCCAGCAGTTACTCGATCATTCCAGGGGGGGTATATGGCTACACCTTC

J gene: TRBJ2-1
V gene: TRBV29-1
D gene: .
clone size: many
CDR3 protein: CSVEERGSYNEQFF
CDR3 DNA: TGCAGCGTTGAAGAGCGGGGATCATACAATGAGCAGTTCTTC

J gene: TRBJ1-1
V gene: TRBV20-1
D gene: TRBD1
clone size: .
CDR3 protein: CSAGGRTGAPEAFF
CDR3 DNA: TGCAGTGCTGGTGGAAGGACAGGGGCCCCTGAAGCTTTCTTT

J gene: TRBJ2-3
V gene: TRBV27
D gene: TRBD2
clone size: many
CDR3 protein: CASRPPGLPSDTQYF
CDR3 DNA: TGTGCCAGCCGTCCTCCGGGACTACCTTCGGATACGCAGTATTTT

J gene: TRBJ2-7
V gene: TRBV5-1
D gene: TRBD2
clone size: few
CDR3 protein: CASSLASSGGASRGYEQYF
CDR3 DNA: TGCGCCAGCAGCTTGGCGTCTAGCGGGGGGGCCTCTCGAGGCTACGAGCAGTACTTC

J gene: TRBJ2-7
V gene: TRBV3-1
D gene: TRBD2
clone size: few
CDR3 protein: CASSQASGGPYEQYF
CDR3 DNA: TGTGCCAGCAGCCAAGCCAGCGGGGGGCCCTACGAGCAGTACTTC

J gene: TRBJ1-1
V gene: TRBV5-1
D gene: .
clone size: .
CDR3 protein: CASSLLMDLNTEAFF
CDR3 DNA: TGCGCCAGCAGCTTGTTGATGGACCTGAACACTGAAGCTTTCTTT

J gene: TRBJ2-1
V gene: TRBV10-3
D gene: .
clone size: many
CDR3 protein: CAISSTRSPFNNEQFF
CDR3 DNA: TGTGCCATCAGTTCGACTAGGTCCCCGTTCAATAATGAGCAGTTCTTC

J gene: TRBJ2-4
V gene: TRBV20-1
D gene: .
clone size: many
CDR3 protein: CSAIGARGFGEYF
CDR3 DNA: TGCAGTGCTATTGGGGCCAGGGGTTTTGGAGAGTACTTC

J gene: TRBJ2-5
V gene: TRBV7-6
D gene: .
clone size: few
CDR3 protein: CASSLGQLKETQYF
CDR3 DNA: TGTGCCAGCAGCTTAGGGCAACTCAAAGAGACCCAGTACTTC

J gene: TRBJ2-5
V gene: TRBV20-1
D gene: .
clone size: .
CDR3 protein: CSAGTRRETQYF
CDR3 DNA: TGCAGTGCCGGTACAAGGCGGGAGACCCAGTACTTC

J gene: TRBJ2-1
V gene: TRBV7-6
D gene: TRBD1
clone size: .
CDR3 protein: CASSLRGQTSEQFF
CDR3 DNA: TGTGCCAGCAGCCTCAGGGGGCAGACAAGCGAGCAGTTCTTC

J gene: TRBJ2-7
V gene: TRBV2
D gene: .
clone size: many
CDR3 protein: CASSAGESGAYEQYF
CDR3 DNA: TGTGCCAGCAGTGCAGGGGAAAGTGGCGCCTACGAGCAGTACTTC

J gene: TRBJ1-2
V gene: TRBV5-1
D gene: .
clone size: few
CDR3 protein: CASSFFHREVEIYGYTF
CDR3 DNA: TGCGCCAGCAGCTTTTTCCACAGGGAGGTCGAGATATATGGCTACACCTTC

J gene: TRBJ2-5
V gene: TRBV18
D gene: .
clone size: many
CDR3 protein: CASSPTVEETQYF
CDR3 DNA: TGTGCCAGCTCACCCACAGTAGAAGAGACCCAGTACTTC

J gene: TRBJ2-2
V gene: TRBV29-1
D gene: TRBD2
clone size: many
CDR3 protein: CSGAGAGGELFF
CDR3 DNA: TGCAGCGGAGCGGGGGCGGGCGGGGAGCTGTTTTTT

J gene: TRBJ1-2
V gene: TRBV15
D gene: .
clone size: .
CDR3 protein: CATSAITGLNYGYTF
CDR3 DNA: TGTGCCACCAGCGCTATCACAGGGTTGAACTATGGCTACACCTTC

J gene: TRBJ2-5
V gene: TRBV4-1
D gene: TRBD2
clone size: many
CDR3 protein: CASSQEDSGGQETQYF
CDR3 DNA: TGCGCCAGCAGCCAAGAGGATAGCGGGGGACAAGAGACCCAGTACTTC

J gene: TRBJ2-1
V gene: TRBV10-3
D gene: .
clone size: many
CDR3 protein: CAISSSLNEQFF
CDR3 DNA: TGTGCCATCAGCTCGTCCCTAAATGAGCAGTTCTTC

J gene: TRBJ2-3
V gene: TRBV11-1
D gene: .
clone size: many
CDR3 protein: CASSLNGNRADTQYF
CDR3 DNA: TGTGCCAGCAGCCTCAATGGTAACCGGGCAGATACGCAGTATTTT

J gene: TRBJ1-6
V gene: TRBV6-2/TRBV6-3
D gene: .
clone size: .
CDR3 protein: CASTNRLEGSPLHF
CDR3 DNA: TGTGCCAGCACTAACCGTCTGGAGGGTTCACCCCTCCACTTT

J gene: TRBJ1-5
V gene: TRBV6-1
D gene: TRBD1
clone size: few
CDR3 protein: CASSERTGTGSF
CDR3 DNA: TGTGCCAGCAGTGAGAGGACCGGGACAGGCTCTTTT

J gene: TRBJ1-5
V gene: TRBV3-1
D gene: .
clone size: many
CDR3 protein: CASSQGVQPQHF
CDR3 DNA: TGTGCCAGCAGCCAAGGGGTTCAGCCCCAGCATTTT

J gene: TRBJ1-2
V gene: TRBV4-1
D gene: .
clone size: .
CDR3 protein: CASSLALLEGYTF
CDR3 DNA: TGCGCCAGCAGCCTTGCACTTTTGGAAGGCTACACCTTC

J gene: TRBJ1-5
V gene: TRBV20-1
D gene: .
clone size: .
CDR3 protein: CSAHQLGRGSEPQHF
CDR3 DNA: TGCAGTGCCCATCAGCTAGGGCGGGGTTCCGAGCCCCAGCATTTT

J gene: TRBJ1-4
V gene: TRBV4-1
D gene: .
clone size: .
CDR3 protein: CASSQGSSTNEKLFF
CDR3 DNA: TGCGCCAGCAGCCAGGGCAGTTCAACTAATGAAAAACTGTTTTTT

J gene: TRBJ1-6
V gene: TRBV20-1
D gene: .
clone size: few
CDR3 protein: CSARGGNSPLHF
CDR3 DNA: TGCAGTGCTAGGGGTGGGAATTCACCCCTCCACTTT

J gene: TRBJ1-3
V gene: TRBV9
D gene: .
clone size: few
CDR3 protein: CASSVGVASGNTIYF
CDR3 DNA: TGTGCCAGCAGCGTAGGAGTAGCCTCTGGAAACACCATATATTTT

J gene: TRBJ2-2
V gene: TRBV7-9
D gene: TRBD1
clone size: few
CDR3 protein: CASSPRTGDAVGELFF
CDR3 DNA: TGTGCCAGCAGCCCTCGGACAGGGGATGCGGTCGGGGAGCTGTTTTTT

J gene: TRBJ2-5
V gene: TRBV27
D gene: .
clone size: many
CDR3 protein: CASRLLGAGETQYF
CDR3 DNA: TGTGCCAGCAGACTCTTGGGAGCCGGGGAGACCCAGTACTTC

J gene: TRBJ1-1
V gene: TRBV12-3/TRBV12-4
D gene: TRBD1
clone size: many
CDR3 protein: CASSLAGGKTEAFF
CDR3 DNA: TGTGCCAGCAGTTTGGCAGGGGGCAAAACTGAAGCTTTCTTT

J gene: TRBJ2-7
V gene: TRBV28
D gene: .
clone size: many
CDR3 protein: CASSTHGAGSYEQYF
CDR3 DNA: TGTGCCAGCAGTACCCATGGGGCGGGGTCCTACGAGCAGTACTTC

J gene: TRBJ2-7
V gene: TRBV20-1
D gene: TRBD2
clone size: many
CDR3 protein: CSARGERGTYEQYF
CDR3 DNA: TGCAGTGCTAGAGGAGAGCGGGGGACCTACGAGCAGTACTTC

J gene: TRBJ2-7
V gene: TRBV5-5
D gene: .
clone size: many
CDR3 protein: CASSFGASYEQYF
CDR3 DNA: TGTGCCAGCAGCTTCGGGGCCTCCTACGAGCAGTACTTC

J gene: TRBJ1-5
V gene: TRBV10-1
D gene: .
clone size: many
CDR3 protein: CASSTGRDQPQHF
CDR3 DNA: TGCGCCAGCAGTACTGGGCGGGATCAGCCCCAGCATTTT

J gene: TRBJ2-5
V gene: TRBV5-4
D gene: .
clone size: .
CDR3 protein: CASSLPKETQYF
CDR3 DNA: TGTGCCAGCAGCTTACCTAAGGAGACCCAGTACTTC

J gene: TRBJ2-4
V gene: TRBV7-8
D gene: .
clone size: many
CDR3 protein: CASSLEGLAKNIQYF
CDR3 DNA: TGTGCCAGCAGCTTAGAGGGGCTAGCCAAAAACATTCAGTACTTC

J gene: TRBJ2-1
V gene: TRBV11-2
D gene: TRBD1
clone size: many
CDR3 protein: CASSPLTGGEQFF
CDR3 DNA: TGTGCCAGCAGCCCCTTAACAGGGGGTGAGCAGTTCTTC

J gene: TRBJ2-3
V gene: TRBV20-1
D gene: TRBD2
clone size: few
CDR3 protein: CSARVLPGLAFTDTQYF
CDR3 DNA: TGCAGTGCTAGAGTTCTACCGGGACTAGCGTTCACAGATACGCAGTATTTT

J gene: TRBJ2-1
V gene: TRBV3-1
D gene: .
clone size: .
CDR3 protein: CASSRTGRGDEQFF
CDR3 DNA: TGTGCCAGCAGCCGAACAGGGAGAGGGGATGAGCAGTTCTTC

J gene: TRBJ2-7
V gene: TRBV20-1
D gene: TRBD1
clone size: .
CDR3 protein: CSATNRGLTYEQYF
CDR3 DNA: TGCAGTGCGACGAACAGGGGGTTGACCTACGAGCAGTACTTC

J gene: TRBJ1-2
V gene: TRBV6-1
D gene: TRBD1
clone size: few
CDR3 protein: CASRWTGGFLEGYTF
CDR3 DNA: TGTGCCAGCAGGTGGACAGGGGGCTTCTTAGAGGGCTACACCTTC

J gene: TRBJ2-4
V gene: TRBV27
D gene: .
clone size: few
CDR3 protein: CASTGAKNIQYF
CDR3 DNA: TGTGCCAGCACTGGTGCCAAAAACATTCAGTACTTC

J gene: TRBJ2-2
V gene: TRBV7-7
D gene: .
clone size: .
CDR3 protein: CASSQTSANTGELFF
CDR3 DNA: TGTGCCAGCAGCCAGACAAGCGCGAACACCGGGGAGCTGTTTTTT

J gene: TRBJ2-1
V gene: TRBV14
D gene: .
clone size: few
CDR3 protein: CASSHNSGQGGNEQFF
CDR3 DNA: TGTGCCAGCAGCCACAACTCGGGGCAGGGAGGCAACGAGCAGTTCTTC

J gene: TRBJ2-3
V gene: TRBV12-3/TRBV12-4
D gene: .
clone size: .
CDR3 protein: CASSFGQGGGTDTQYF
CDR3 DNA: TGTGCCAGCAGTTTCGGACAGGGAGGGGGCACAGATACGCAGTATTTT

J gene: TRBJ1-6
V gene: TRBV27
D gene: .
clone size: .
CDR3 protein: CASSLSKIPGNNSPLHF
CDR3 DNA: TGTGCCAGCAGTTTATCGAAAATTCCGGGAAATAATTCACCCCTCCACTTT

J gene: TRBJ1-2
V gene: TRBV4-2
D gene: .
clone size: few
CDR3 protein: CASSQDDRANYGYTF
CDR3 DNA: TGTGCCAGCAGCCAAGATGACCGAGCTAACTATGGCTACACCTTC

J gene: TRBJ1-5
V gene: TRBV5-6
D gene: TRBD1
clone size: .
CDR3 protein: CASSSGLGGGGNQPQHF
CDR3 DNA: TGTGCCAGCAGCTCCGGGCTAGGGGGCGGGGGCAATCAGCCCCAGCATTTT